This TCR beta chain comes out of a study of blood T cell repertoires in COVID-19. Participants were aged about 18 to 100 years from 20 to 30 US areas. As processed by the authors: Estimates of nucleated cell counts were drawn from the amplification of reference gene primers. Sequencing used immunoSEQ multiplex PCR; TCRdb keeps in-frame clones, though not all of them. V, J and clone size derive from that table, while D and trimming were established from the DNA sequence. The profile covers 450,000 to 500,000 clones, with roughly 87% appearing a single time and under 0.75% taken by the ten largest. This clone was observed a single time. The sequence derives from a woman between 18 and 29 years old who had recovered from COVID-19. Sequenced material: PBMCs or T cells enriched from blood (not recorded which).

In DNA, the CDR3 is TGCGCCAGCAGCCAACCCCGGGGGAGCGTGTTTTCCTACGAGCAGTACTTC. Translated: CASSQPRGSVFSYEQYF. The chain links TRBV4-1 to TRBJ2-7, with D perhaps matching TRBD2 (6 bases). The CDR3 runs 17 residues. CDR1 and CDR2 from the germline V gene are MGHRA and YSYEKL. V lost 2 bases, J lost 1 base, and 18 bases lay in between.